The entry that follows covers one TCR beta chain sequence. This record comes from a study of shared clonotypes between healthy human individuals. The method was immunoSEQ multiplex PCR; TCRdb's version includes in-frame clones alone and lacks a portion of them. There are 1,500,000 or so clones in the sample; approximately 98.5% occur only once, and 0.36% lies in the top ten. CDR1 is LNHDA, CDR2 SQIVND, per germline (reference sequence). The length of the CDR3 is 16 residues. The junction had 9 bases not matched to a gene; V was cut back by 0 bases and J by 5 bases. Sequencing used naive CD4+ T cells sorted from blood. Subset specified: CD45RA+ positively selected. The genes are TRBV19 and TRBJ1-2; TRBD1 matches at 7 bases. This clonotype was sampled from a man aged 25 to 40 in good health. For the CDR3, the DNA is TGTGCCAGTAGTATAGATTGGAGGGGGCTGATATATGGCTACACCTTC. Translated: CASSIDWRGLIYGYTF.